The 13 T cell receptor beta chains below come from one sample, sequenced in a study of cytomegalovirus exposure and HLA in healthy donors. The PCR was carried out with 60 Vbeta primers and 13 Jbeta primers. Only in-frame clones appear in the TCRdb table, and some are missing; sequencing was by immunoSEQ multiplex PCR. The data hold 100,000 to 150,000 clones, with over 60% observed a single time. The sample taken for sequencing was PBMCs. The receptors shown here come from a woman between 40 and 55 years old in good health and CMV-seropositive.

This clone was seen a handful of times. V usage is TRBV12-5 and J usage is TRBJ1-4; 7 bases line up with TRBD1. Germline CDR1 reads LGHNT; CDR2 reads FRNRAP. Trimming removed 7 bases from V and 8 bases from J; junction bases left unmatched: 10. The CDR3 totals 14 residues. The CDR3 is CASALQGPEEKLFF. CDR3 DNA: TGTGCTAGTGCCCTACAGGGGCCGGAAGAAAAACTGTTTTTT.

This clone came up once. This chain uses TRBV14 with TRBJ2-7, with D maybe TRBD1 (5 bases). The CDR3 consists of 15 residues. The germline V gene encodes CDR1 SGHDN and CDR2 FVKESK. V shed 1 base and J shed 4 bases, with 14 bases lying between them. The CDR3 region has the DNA TGTGCCAGCAGCCAAGTCAGCGACAGACCTTACGAGCAGTACTTC. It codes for CASSQVSDRPYEQYF. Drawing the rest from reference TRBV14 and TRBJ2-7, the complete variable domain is EAGVTQFPSHSVIEKGQTVTLRCDPISGHDNLYWYRRVMGKEIKFLLHFVKESKQDESGMPNNRFLAERTGGTYSTLKVQPAELEDSGVYFCASSQVSDRPYEQYFGPGTRLTVT.

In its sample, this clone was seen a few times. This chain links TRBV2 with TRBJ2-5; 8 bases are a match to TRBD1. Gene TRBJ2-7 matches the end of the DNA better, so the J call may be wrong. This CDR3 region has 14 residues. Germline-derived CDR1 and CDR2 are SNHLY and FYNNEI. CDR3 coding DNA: TGTGCCAGCAGGAAGGGACAGGACTACTACGAGCAGTACTTC. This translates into CASRKGQDYYEQYF.

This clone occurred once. CDR3 nucleotide sequence: TGTGCCAGCAGCCGTACCCAGGATAACACTGAAGCTTTCTTT. This encodes CASSRTQDNTEAFF. This sequence joins TRBV6-6 and TRBJ1-1; D not certain. Deletions cut 6 bases from V and 2 bases from J, with 13 bases between. Germline CDR1 MNHNY, CDR2 SVGAGI (reference sequence). This CDR3 spans 14 amino acids.

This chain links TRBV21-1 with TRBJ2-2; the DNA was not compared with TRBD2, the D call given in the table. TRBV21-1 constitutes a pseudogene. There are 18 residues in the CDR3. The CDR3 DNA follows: TGTGCCAGCAGCAAAGCGCTTCGACTAGCGGGGGACACCGGGGAGCTGTTTTTT. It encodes CASSKALRLAGDTGELFF.

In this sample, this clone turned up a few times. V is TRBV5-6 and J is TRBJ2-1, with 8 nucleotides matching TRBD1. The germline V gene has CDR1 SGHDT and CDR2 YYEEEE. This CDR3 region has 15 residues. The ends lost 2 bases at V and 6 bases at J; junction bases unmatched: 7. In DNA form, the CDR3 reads TGTGCCAGCAGCTTTGACAGGGGCCTAGGCAATGAGCAGTTCTTC. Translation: CASSFDRGLGNEQFF.

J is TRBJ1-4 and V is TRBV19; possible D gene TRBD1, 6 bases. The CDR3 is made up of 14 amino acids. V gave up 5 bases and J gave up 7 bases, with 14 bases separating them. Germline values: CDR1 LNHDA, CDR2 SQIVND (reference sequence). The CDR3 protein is CASSPRGAREKLFF. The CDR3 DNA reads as TGTGCCAGTAGTCCCCGGGGGGCTCGTGAAAAACTGTTTTTT.

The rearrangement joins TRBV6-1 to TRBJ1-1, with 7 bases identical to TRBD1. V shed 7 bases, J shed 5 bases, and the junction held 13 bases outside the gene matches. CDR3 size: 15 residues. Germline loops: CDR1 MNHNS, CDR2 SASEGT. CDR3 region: CASTDRQGTRTEAFF. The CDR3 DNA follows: TGTGCCAGCACCGACCGACAGGGAACGAGGACTGAAGCTTTCTTT.

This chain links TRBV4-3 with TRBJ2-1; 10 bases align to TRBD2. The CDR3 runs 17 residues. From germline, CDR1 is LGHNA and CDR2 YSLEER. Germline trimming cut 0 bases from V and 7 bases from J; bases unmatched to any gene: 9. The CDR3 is CASSQDLASGGINEQFF. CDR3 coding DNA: TGCGCCAGCAGCCAAGATCTGGCTAGCGGGGGTATTAATGAGCAGTTCTTC.

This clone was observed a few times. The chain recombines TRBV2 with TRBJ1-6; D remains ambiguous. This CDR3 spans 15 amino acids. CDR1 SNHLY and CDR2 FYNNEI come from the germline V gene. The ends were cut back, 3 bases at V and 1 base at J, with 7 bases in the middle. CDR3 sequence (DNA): TGTGCCAGCAGTGATCGGGGTTCCTATAATTCACCCCTCCACTTT. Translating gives CASSDRGSYNSPLHF.

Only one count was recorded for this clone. The CDR3, as DNA: TGTGCCAGCAGCCAAGATAGTTACGGGGTGGCGGGGGAGCAGTACTTC. This encodes CASSQDSYGVAGEQYF. The gene calls are TRBV4-2 and TRBJ2-7, with D possibly being TRBD2 (6 bases). CDR1 is LGHNA and CDR2 is YNFKEQ in the germline V gene. The CDR3 has 16 amino acids. V lost 0 bases and J 7 bases, leaving 19 bases between the germline ends.

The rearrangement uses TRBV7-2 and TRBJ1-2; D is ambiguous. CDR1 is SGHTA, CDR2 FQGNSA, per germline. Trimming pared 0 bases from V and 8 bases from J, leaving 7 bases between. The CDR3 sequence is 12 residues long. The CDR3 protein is CASSLASRGYTF. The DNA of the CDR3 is TGTGCCAGCAGCTTAGCTTCGAGGGGCTACACCTTC.

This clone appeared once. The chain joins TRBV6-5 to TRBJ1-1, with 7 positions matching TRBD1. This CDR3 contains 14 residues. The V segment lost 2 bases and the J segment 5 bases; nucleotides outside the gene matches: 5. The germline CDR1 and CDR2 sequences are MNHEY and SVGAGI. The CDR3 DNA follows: TGTGCCAGCAGTTACAGGGGGCGAGGAACTGAAGCTTTCTTT. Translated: CASSYRGRGTEAFF.